This T cell receptor (beta chain) was identified during a study of cytomegalovirus exposure and HLA in healthy donors. General study findings and limits: CMV antigen specificity of a few CMV-associated chains was confirmed in vitro.

Some clones are missing from TCRdb's copy, which holds only in-frame ones; the method was immunoSEQ multiplex PCR. The table includes a few hundred thousand clones, approximately 86% detected once. The CDR3 spans 12 residues. V was cut by 3 bases and J by 2 bases, with 4 bases left in between. Germline V CDR1 and CDR2: SQVTM, ANQGSEA. This clone was observed a handful of times. Its antigen is unidentified. The sequence was collected from a woman aged 18-35 years in good health and CMV-seronegative. The chain carries TRBV29-1 and TRBJ2-2; D ambiguous. Sequencing used PBMCs. The CDR3 sequence: CSVDGNTGELFF. The CDR3 nucleotides read TGCAGCGTTGACGGTAACACCGGGGAGCTGTTTTTT.